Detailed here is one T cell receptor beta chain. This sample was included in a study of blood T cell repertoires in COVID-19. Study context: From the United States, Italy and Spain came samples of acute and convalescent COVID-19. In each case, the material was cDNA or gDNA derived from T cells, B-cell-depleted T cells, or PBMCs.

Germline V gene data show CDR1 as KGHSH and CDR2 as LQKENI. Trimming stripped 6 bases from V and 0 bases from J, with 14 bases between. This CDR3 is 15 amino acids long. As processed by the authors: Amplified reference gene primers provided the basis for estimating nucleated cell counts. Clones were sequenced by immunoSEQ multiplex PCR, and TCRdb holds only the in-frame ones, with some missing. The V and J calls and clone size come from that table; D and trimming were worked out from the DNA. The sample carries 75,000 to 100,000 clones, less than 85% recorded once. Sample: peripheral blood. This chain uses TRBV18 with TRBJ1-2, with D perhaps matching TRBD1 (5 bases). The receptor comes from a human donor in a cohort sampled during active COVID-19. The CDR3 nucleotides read TGTGCCAGCTCCGGAGGGGTAGGCCCTAACTATGGCTACACCTTC. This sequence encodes CASSGGVGPNYGYTF.